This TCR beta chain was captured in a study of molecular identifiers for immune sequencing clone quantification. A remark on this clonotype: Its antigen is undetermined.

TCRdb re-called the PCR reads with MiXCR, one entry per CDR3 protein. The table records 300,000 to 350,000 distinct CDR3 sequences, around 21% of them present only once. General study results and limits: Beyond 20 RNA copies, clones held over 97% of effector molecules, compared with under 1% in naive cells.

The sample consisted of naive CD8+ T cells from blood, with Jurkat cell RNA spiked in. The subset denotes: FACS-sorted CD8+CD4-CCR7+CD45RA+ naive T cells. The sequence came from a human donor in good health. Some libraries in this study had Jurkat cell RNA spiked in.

The CDR3 sequence is CATSVGGGTDTQYF. In DNA, the CDR3 is TGTGCCACCAGTGTGGGGGGGGGCACAGATACGCAGTATTTT. The rearrangement links TRBV24-1 to TRBJ2-3, with TRBD2 identical over 7 bases. V trimming: 5 bases; J trimming: 1 base; junction bases outside the gene matches: 2. This CDR3 has 14 amino acids. Germline V CDR1 and CDR2: KGHDR, SFDVKD.